Listed here are 9 T cell receptor beta chains from one sample, sequenced in a study of T cells in Graves' hyperthyroidism and ophthalmopathy (dated by TCRdb to between 2018 and 2021). Library preparation was by multiplex PCR. Data came from an Illumina HiSeq 2000. The TCR beta CDR3 regions were amplified from the RNA transcripts. For the first round of RT-PCR on the TCR CDR3, the HTBI primer set was used together with the Qiagen OneStep RT-PCR kit. TCRdb's own reprocessing of the public reads used fastp at Q25 and MiXCR and kept productive beta chains. Records with the same CDR3 protein are collapsed into one entry carrying the most frequent genes and DNA. This sample comprises roughly 570,000 distinct CDR3 sequences, 35% to 55% of them detected only once. The ten largest clones represent about 8.3% of the sample. The material sequenced was peripheral blood or thyroid tissue (not recorded which). These receptor sequences come from a woman under 30 with Graves' hyperthyroidism.

Note on this clonotype: This may be a read error: a much more frequent sequence differs by one nucleotide. This chain joins TRBV20-1 and TRBJ2-2; possibly TRBD1 or TRBD2 for D (5 bases each). The CDR3 is 14 residues long. Per germline, CDR1 DFQATT and CDR2 SNEGSKA (reference sequence). Written as DNA, the CDR3 is TGCAGTGCTAGAAGGGGTACGAACACCGGGGAGCTGTCTTTT. Encoded protein: CSARRGTNTGELSF.

J is TRBJ1-1 and V is TRBV29-1; 7 nucleotides line up with TRBD1. Trimming at V came to 4 bases and at J to 0 bases, leaving 5 bases not matched to a gene. The CDR3 is 14 residues long. Germline CDR1 and CDR2: SQVTM and ANQGSEA. CDR3 protein: CSVGVGGLNTEAFF. The DNA for the CDR3 is TGCAGCGTTGGGGTAGGGGGCTTGAACACTGAAGCTTTCTTT.

The V call is TRBV7-2, the J call TRBJ1-2; D is ambiguous. Per germline, CDR1 SGHTA and CDR2 FQGNSA. The CDR3 extends over 15 amino acids. V dropped 5 bases and J dropped 2 bases, with 15 bases sitting between them. CDR3 sequence (DNA): TGTGCCAGCAGCGACTTATCGGGTCGAAACTATGGCTACACCTTC. It yields the protein CASSDLSGRNYGYTF. Full variable domain (rest looked up from reference TRBV7-2 and TRBJ1-2): GAGVSQSPSNKVTEKGKDVELRCDPISGHTALYWYRQSLGQGLEFLIYFQGNSAPDKSGLPSDRFSAERTGGSVSTLTIQRTQQEDSAVYLCASSDLSGRNYGYTFGSGTRLTVV.

V is TRBV7-7 and J is TRBJ2-7; D is undetermined. This CDR3 contains 15 residues. Germline CDR1 and CDR2: SSHAT and FNYEAQ (reference sequence). The V gene lost 2 bases and the J gene lost 7 bases, with 18 bases spanning the gap. The CDR3 here is CASSLPPGVYNEQYF. CDR3 nucleotides: TGTGCCAGCAGCTTACCCCCCGGAGTGTACAATGAGCAGTACTTC.

This clonotype came up a few times. CDR3 residues: CASSQIGGWGEGANVLTF. The DNA of the CDR3 is TGTGCCAGCAGCCAGATAGGAGGGTGGGGCGAGGGGGCCAACGTCCTGACTTTC. The chain employs TRBV7-3 and TRBJ2-6; D is perhaps TRBD2 (6 bases). Per germline, CDR1 SGHTA and CDR2 FQGTGA. Trimming pared 5 bases from V and 4 bases from J, leaving 21 bases between. The CDR3 is 18 residues long.

On this clonotype: One base away lies a much larger clone, so this may be a sequencing read error. The chain employs TRBV5-2 and TRBJ1-4; TRBD1 was called by the table and not checked on the DNA. TRBV5-2 is annotated as a pseudogene. The CDR3 runs to 18 residues. The CDR3 DNA reads TGTGCCAGCAACTCTATCACAGGGGCCGGACCGATTAATGAAAAACTGTTTTTT. It translates to CASNSITGAGPINEKLFF.

This clonotype has ten or more counts. The rearrangement uses TRBV11-3 and TRBJ1-3; D perhaps matches TRBD1 (5 bases). CDR1 is SGHNT and CDR2 is YENEEA in the germline V gene. The CDR3 consists of 15 residues. The V end lost 5 bases, the J end lost 0 bases, and 11 bases lay between the germline ends. For the CDR3, the DNA is TGTGCCAGCAGCCACAGGAGATTCTCTGGAAACACCATATATTTT. This sequence encodes CASSHRRFSGNTIYF.

This clonotype was seen repeatedly, ten times or more. The V gene is TRBV3-1, the J gene TRBJ1-6; no definite D call. This CDR3 has 12 residues. Germline CDR1 and CDR2: LGHDT and YNNKEL (reference sequence). Trimming shortened V by 1 base and J by 10 bases, and 5 bases separated the two germline ends. The CDR3 DNA reads as TGTGCCAGCAGCCAAGTACCATCACCCCTCCACTTT. Translating gives CASSQVPSPLHF.

The genes are TRBV15 and TRBJ2-7; D is unclear. Germline V gene sequence: CDR1 LNHNV, CDR2 YYDKDF (reference sequence). The V and J ends lost 1 base and 3 bases respectively, with 7 bases between them. This CDR3 region has 13 residues. CDR3: CATSRGTVYEQYF. DNA for the CDR3: TGTGCCACCAGCAGAGGGACGGTCTACGAGCAGTACTTC.